This T cell receptor beta chain was profiled in a study of T-cell memory formation after mild COVID-19. TCR alpha and TCR beta cDNA libraries with sample barcodes and UMIs came from 5'RACE using constant-segment primers. TCRdb reprocessed the 5' RACE reads via MiXCR and lists one record per CDR3 protein. The table has roughly 600,000 distinct CDR3 sequences, over 15% seen once; the top ten hold about 12%. The receptor was derived from an adult woman who had mild COVID-19 (a few samples of this study predate the infection). Cell type and time point are not known. Sequences were obtained from PBMCs or a T cell subset sorted from them (not recorded which).

The CDR3 DNA sequence: TGTGCCAGCAGCCCTAGCGGGAGGGCCGCAGATACGCAGTATTTT. It translates to CASSPSGRAADTQYF. This rearrangement joins TRBV4-2 to TRBJ2-3, with TRBD2 matching over 12 bases. CDR1 is LGHNA and CDR2 is YNFKEQ in the germline V gene. Trimming removed 4 bases from V and 4 bases from J; junction bases left unmatched: 3. This CDR3 is 15 amino acids long.